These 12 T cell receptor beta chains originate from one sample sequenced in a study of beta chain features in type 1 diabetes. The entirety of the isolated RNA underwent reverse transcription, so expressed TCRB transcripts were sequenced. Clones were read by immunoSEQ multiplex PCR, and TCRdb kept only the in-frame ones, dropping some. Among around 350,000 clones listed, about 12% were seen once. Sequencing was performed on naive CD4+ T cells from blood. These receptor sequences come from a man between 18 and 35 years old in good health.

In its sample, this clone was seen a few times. CDR3 nucleotide sequence: TGTGCCTGGAGCTACACAGGGGGAGCTTTCTTT. This translates into CAWSYTGGAFF. This sequence joins TRBV30 and TRBJ1-1; 8 nucleotides line up with TRBD1. After removal of 3 bases from V and 10 bases from J, the junction contained 4 bases not matched to a gene. The CDR3 covers 11 residues. The germline gives CDR1 GTSNPN, CDR2 SVGIG (reference sequence).

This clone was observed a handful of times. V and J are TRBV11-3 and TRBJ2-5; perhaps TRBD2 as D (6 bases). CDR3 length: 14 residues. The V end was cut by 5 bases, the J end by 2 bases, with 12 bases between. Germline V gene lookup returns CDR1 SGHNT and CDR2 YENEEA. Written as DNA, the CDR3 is TGTGCCAGCAGCCTAAGACGGGGGCAAGAGACCCAGTACTTC. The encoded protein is CASSLRRGQETQYF.

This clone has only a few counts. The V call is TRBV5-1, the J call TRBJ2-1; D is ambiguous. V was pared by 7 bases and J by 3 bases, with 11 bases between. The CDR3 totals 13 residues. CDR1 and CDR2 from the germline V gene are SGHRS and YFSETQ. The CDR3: CASQARNYNEQFF. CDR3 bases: TGCGCCAGCCAAGCGAGGAACTACAATGAGCAGTTCTTC. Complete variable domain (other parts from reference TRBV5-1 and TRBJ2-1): KAGVTQTPRYLIKTRGQQVTLSCSPISGHRSVSWYQQTPGQGLQFLFEYFSETQRNKGNFPGRFSGRQFSNSRSEMNVSTLELGDSALYLCASQARNYNEQFFGPGTRLTVL.

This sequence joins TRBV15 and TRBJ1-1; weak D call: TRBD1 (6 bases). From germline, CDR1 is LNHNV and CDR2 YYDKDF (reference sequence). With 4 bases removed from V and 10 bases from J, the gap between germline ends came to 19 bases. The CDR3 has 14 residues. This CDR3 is CATSTLIRGEGAFF. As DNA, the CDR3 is TGTGCCACCAGCACTTTAATCAGGGGAGAGGGAGCTTTCTTT.

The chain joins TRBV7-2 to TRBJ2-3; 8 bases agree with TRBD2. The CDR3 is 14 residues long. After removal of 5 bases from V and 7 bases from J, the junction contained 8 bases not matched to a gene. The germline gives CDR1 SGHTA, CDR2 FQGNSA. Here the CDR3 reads CASSPSGGINTQYF. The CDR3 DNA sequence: TGTGCCAGCAGCCCGAGCGGGGGAATAAATACGCAGTATTTT.

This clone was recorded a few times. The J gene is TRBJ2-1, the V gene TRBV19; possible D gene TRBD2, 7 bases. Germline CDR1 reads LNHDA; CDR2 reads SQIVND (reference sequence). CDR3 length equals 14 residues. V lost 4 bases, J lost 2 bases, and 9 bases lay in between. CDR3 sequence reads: CASSRGGAYNEQFF. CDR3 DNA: TGTGCCAGTAGTAGAGGGGGGGCCTACAATGAGCAGTTCTTC. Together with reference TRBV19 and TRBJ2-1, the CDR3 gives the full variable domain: DGGITQSPKYLFRKEGQNVTLSCEQNLNHDAMYWYRQDPGQGLRLIYYSQIVNDFQKGDIAEGYSVSREKKESFPLTVTSAQKNPTAFYLCASSRGGAYNEQFFGPGTRLTVL.

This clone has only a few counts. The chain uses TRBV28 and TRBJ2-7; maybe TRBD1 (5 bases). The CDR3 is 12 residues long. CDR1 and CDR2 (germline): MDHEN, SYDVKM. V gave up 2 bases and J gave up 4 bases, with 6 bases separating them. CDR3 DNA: TGTGCCAGCAGTTTAAAGGGGTACGAGCAGTACTTC. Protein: CASSLKGYEQYF. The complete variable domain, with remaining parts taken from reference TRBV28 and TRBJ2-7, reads DVKVTQSSRYLVKRTGEKVFLECVQDMDHENMFWYRQDPGLGLRLIYFSYDVKMKEKGDIPEGYSVSREKKERFSLILESASTNQTSMYLCASSLKGYEQYFGPGTRLTVT.

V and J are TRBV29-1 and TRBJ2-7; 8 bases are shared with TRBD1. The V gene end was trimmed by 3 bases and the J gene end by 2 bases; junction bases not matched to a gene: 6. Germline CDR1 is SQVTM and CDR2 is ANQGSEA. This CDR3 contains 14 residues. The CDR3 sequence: CSVESGQVPYEQYF. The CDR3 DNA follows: TGCAGCGTTGAGTCGGGACAGGTACCCTACGAGCAGTACTTC.

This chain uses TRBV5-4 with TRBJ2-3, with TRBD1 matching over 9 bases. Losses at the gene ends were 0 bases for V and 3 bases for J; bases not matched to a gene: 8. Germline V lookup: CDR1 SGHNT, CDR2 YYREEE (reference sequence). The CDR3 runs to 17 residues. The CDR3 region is CASSLDGVGQGTDTQYF. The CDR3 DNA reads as TGTGCCAGCAGCTTGGATGGTGTGGGACAGGGAACAGATACGCAGTATTTT.

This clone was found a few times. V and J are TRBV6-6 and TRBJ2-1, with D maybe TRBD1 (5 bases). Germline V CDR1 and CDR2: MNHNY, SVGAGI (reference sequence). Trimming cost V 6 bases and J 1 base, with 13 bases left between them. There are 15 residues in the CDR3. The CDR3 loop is CASSRPDSSYNEQFF. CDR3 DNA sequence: TGTGCCAGCAGCAGACCTGACAGTTCCTACAATGAGCAGTTCTTC.

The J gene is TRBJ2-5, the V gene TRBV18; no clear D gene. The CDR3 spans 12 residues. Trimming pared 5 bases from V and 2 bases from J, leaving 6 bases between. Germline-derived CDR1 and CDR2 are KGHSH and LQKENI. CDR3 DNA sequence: TGTGCCAGCTCAGAAACTCAAGAGACCCAGTACTTC. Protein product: CASSETQETQYF.

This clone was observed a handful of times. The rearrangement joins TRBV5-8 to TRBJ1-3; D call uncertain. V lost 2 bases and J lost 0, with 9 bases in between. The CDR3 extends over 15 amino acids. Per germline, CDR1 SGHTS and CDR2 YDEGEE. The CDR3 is CASSFGLNSGNTIYF. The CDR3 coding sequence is TGTGCCAGCAGCTTCGGACTGAACTCTGGAAACACCATATATTTT.